Each of the 28 T cell receptor beta chains below was sequenced from the same sample in a study of cytomegalovirus exposure and HLA in healthy donors. PCR amplification relied on 60 Vbeta primers (plus 13 Jbeta primers). Sequenced by immunoSEQ multiplex PCR; TCRdb stores in-frame clones only, minus some. This table has about 130,000 clones, over 65% appearing once. The specimen sequenced was PBMCs. Every receptor here comes from a man aged 25-40 years in good health and CMV-seropositive.

The rearrangement joins TRBV30 to TRBJ2-3, with TRBD2 identical over 12 bases. Germline CDR1 and CDR2: GTSNPN and SVGIG (reference sequence). J lost 6 bases, V lost 0 bases, and 7 bases had no gene match. This CDR3 has 16 residues. The CDR3 reads CAWSVIVTSGGDTQYF. CDR3 nucleotides: TGTGCCTGGAGTGTTATAGTGACTAGCGGGGGCGATACGCAGTATTTT. Full variable domain (outside the CDR3, taken from reference TRBV30 and TRBJ2-3): SQTIHQWPATLVQPVGSPLSLECTVEGTSNPNLYWYRQAAGRGLQLLFYSVGIGQISSEVPQNLSASRPQDRQFILSSKKLLLSDSGFYLCAWSVIVTSGGDTQYFGPGTRLTVL.

The chain has TRBV21-1 and TRBJ2-3; the tabulated D call, TRBD1, remains unverified against the DNA. TRBV21-1 constitutes a pseudogene. The CDR3 sequence is 16 residues long. The CDR3 protein is CASSKDCSESTDTQYF. As DNA, the CDR3 is TGTGCCAGCAGCAAAGATTGTTCAGAAAGCACAGATACGCAGTATTTT.

Turning to this clone: Because the CDR3's place on the DNA is in doubt, the DNA is left out and the CDR3 is given as listed by TCRdb. The V gene is TRBV5-1, the J gene TRBJ1-2; no check of the table's D call, TRBD1, against the DNA was made. Per the germline V gene, CDR1 is SGHRS and CDR2 is YFSETQ. The CDR3 length equals 12 residues, ends included. CDR3 amino acids: CASSVGQGAGTF.

The chain combines TRBV6-6 with TRBJ2-5; TRBD2 aligns across 9 bases. CDR1 is MNHNY and CDR2 is SVGAGI in the germline V gene (reference sequence). The V gene end was trimmed by 2 bases and the J gene end by 3 bases; junction bases not matched to a gene: 4. The CDR3 spans 15 residues. The CDR3 loop is CASSYILAGKETQYF. The DNA of the CDR3 is TGTGCCAGCAGTTACATCCTAGCGGGAAAAGAGACCCAGTACTTC.

The chain joins TRBV5-4 to TRBJ2-7, with 7 bases lining up with TRBD2. The CDR3 extends over 15 amino acids. Germline V lookup: CDR1 SGHNT, CDR2 YYREEE (reference sequence). V was clipped by 2 bases and J by 3 bases; unmatched bases: 8. The CDR3 DNA sequence: TGTGCCAGCAGCTTTTGGGGAGGGCCCATCTACGAGCAGTACTTC. Amino acids: CASSFWGGPIYEQYF. The full variable domain, its missing parts supplied by reference TRBV5-4 and TRBJ2-7, is ETGVTQSPTHLIKTRGQQVTLRCSSQSGHNTVSWYQQALGQGPQFIFQYYREEENGRGNFPPRFSGLQFPNYSSELNVNALELDDSALYLCASSFWGGPIYEQYFGPGTRLTVT.

This clone appeared a single time. The V call is TRBV28, the J call TRBJ1-2, with D possibly being TRBD1 (5 bases). Trimming took 1 base from V and 7 from J, leaving 13 bases between them. The CDR3 is made up of 14 amino acids. From germline, CDR1 is MDHEN and CDR2 SYDVKM. The CDR3 bases are TGTGCCAGCAGTTTATCTCAGGGAATCTCTGGCTACACCTTC. This encodes CASSLSQGISGYTF.

V usage is TRBV30 and J usage is TRBJ1-1, with D uncertain. The CDR3 runs 14 residues. The germline V and J ends were trimmed by 1 base and 4 bases, with 13 bases remaining between them. CDR1 GTSNPN and CDR2 SVGIG come from the germline V gene (reference sequence). DNA for the CDR3: TGTGCCTGGAGTGGAGGGATCCGGGGCACTGAAGCTTTCTTT. This encodes CAWSGGIRGTEAFF.

This clone was counted between two and nine times. Other nucleotide sequences from this sample produce the same CDR3. The V gene is TRBV9, the J gene TRBJ1-5; tentative D call: TRBD1 (5 bases). Germline assignment: CDR1 SGDLS and CDR2 YYNGEE. Trimming left V 0 bases short and J 2 bases short, with 9 bases between. The CDR3 runs to 15 residues. CDR3 amino acids: CASSVGQGGNQPQHF. CDR3 DNA: TGTGCCAGCAGCGTAGGGCAGGGCGGCAATCAGCCCCAGCATTTT.

The chain carries TRBV7-2 and TRBJ2-7, with a possible D match to TRBD1 (6 bases). Between the trimmed V and J ends, which lost 4 bases and 8 bases, there was a span of 12 bases. This CDR3 spans 12 amino acids. CDR1 and CDR2 from the germline V gene are SGHTA and FQGNSA. CDR3 protein: CASSYTTGQQYF. CDR3 nucleotides: TGTGCCAGCAGCTATACCACAGGGCAGCAGTACTTC.

This rearrangement joins TRBV7-2 to TRBJ2-7; 11 bases are a match to TRBD1. Trimming removed 3 bases from V and 6 bases from J; junction bases left unmatched: 7. CDR3 length equals 15 residues. CDR1 is SGHTA and CDR2 is FQGNSA in the germline V gene. The CDR3 bases are TGTGCCAGCAGCTTTCGGACAGGGGGCTCGGGCGAGCAGTACTTC. Encoded protein: CASSFRTGGSGEQYF.

The rearrangement joins TRBV5-6 to TRBJ1-1, with D hard to call. Germline CDR1 reads SGHDT; CDR2 reads YYEEEE. V was clipped by 3 bases and J by 7 bases, with 10 bases between them. The CDR3 is 12 amino acids. The DNA for the CDR3 is TGTGCCAGCAGCTCGCGTTGGTATGAAGCTTTCTTT. Encoded protein: CASSSRWYEAFF.

The chain is built from TRBV14 and TRBJ2-7; 7 bases line up with TRBD1. The CDR3 length is 14 residues. Germline V lookup: CDR1 SGHDN, CDR2 FVKESK. With 1 base clipped from V and 1 base from J, the junction kept 1 base outside the gene matches. The CDR3 sequence is CASSQGTGSYEQYF. The CDR3 region has the DNA TGTGCCAGCAGCCAAGGGACAGGTTCCTACGAGCAGTACTTC.

This rearrangement joins TRBV5-4 to TRBJ1-2, with 7 nucleotides matching TRBD1. The trim removed 3 bases at V and 5 bases at J, leaving 13 bases unmatched. This CDR3 spans 16 amino acids. The germline gives CDR1 SGHNT, CDR2 YYREEE (reference sequence). The CDR3 loop is CASSSGQRATIYGYTF. Here the CDR3 DNA reads TGTGCCAGCAGCTCGGGACAGCGAGCAACTATATATGGCTACACCTTC. Full variable domain (remainder filled in from reference TRBV5-4 and TRBJ1-2): ETGVTQSPTHLIKTRGQQVTLRCSSQSGHNTVSWYQQALGQGPQFIFQYYREEENGRGNFPPRFSGLQFPNYSSELNVNALELDDSALYLCASSSGQRATIYGYTFGSGTRLTVV.

The chain combines TRBV4-2 with TRBJ1-1; 9 positions agree with TRBD1. The CDR3 covers 14 residues. Germline loops: CDR1 LGHNA, CDR2 YNFKEQ. The J segment lost 1 base and the V segment lost 3 bases, leaving 0 bases of the junction unmatched. In DNA form, the CDR3 reads TGTGCCAGCAGCCAGGGACAGGGGAACACTGAAGCTTTCTTT. This translates into CASSQGQGNTEAFF.

The gene calls are TRBV4-3 and TRBJ2-2, with 8 positions matching TRBD2. Germline CDR1 is LGHNA and CDR2 is YSLEER. This CDR3 contains 19 residues. The V segment lost 1 base and the J segment 1 base; nucleotides outside the gene matches: 11. CDR3 nucleotide sequence: TGCGCCAGCAGCCAAGGTCCGGGGGGACTAGGCCTGAACACCGGGGAGCTGTTTTTT. This translates into CASSQGPGGLGLNTGELFF.

Here the CDR3 reads CASSQEGLSAEQFF. The CDR3 DNA follows: TGCGCCAGCAGCCAGGAGGGACTATCGGCTGAGCAGTTCTTC. The chain employs TRBV4-3 and TRBJ2-1; 7 nucleotides match TRBD2. The V gene end was trimmed by 3 bases and the J gene end by 9 bases; junction bases not matched to a gene: 8. Germline-derived CDR1 and CDR2 are LGHNA and YSLEER. The CDR3 runs to 14 residues.

The chain couples TRBV5-1 to TRBJ1-2, with TRBD1 identical over 7 bases. Trimming cost V 0 bases and J 2 bases; bases outside gene matches: 1. There are 14 residues in the CDR3. Germline lookup yields CDR1 SGHRS and CDR2 YFSETQ. CDR3 nucleotide sequence: TGCGCCAGCAGCTTGGGGGACAGAAACTATGGCTACACCTTC. This gives the protein CASSLGDRNYGYTF.

V gene TRBV19 combines with J gene TRBJ2-4; 7 bases are shared with TRBD2. Germline values: CDR1 LNHDA, CDR2 SQIVND (reference sequence). CDR3 size: 13 residues. Trimming at V came to 4 bases and at J to 6 bases, leaving 3 bases not matched to a gene. This chain's CDR3 is CASSTGRGNIQYF. In DNA, the CDR3 is TGTGCCAGTAGTACGGGGAGGGGAAACATTCAGTACTTC.

The chain combines TRBV9 with TRBJ1-3; no reliable D call. Germline V gene sequence: CDR1 SGDLS, CDR2 YYNGEE. V was cut by 0 bases and J by 0 bases, with 10 bases left in between. This CDR3 is 16 amino acids long. The CDR3 DNA sequence: TGTGCCAGCAGCGTAGGGGCCCGGAACTCTGGAAACACCATATATTTT. Protein: CASSVGARNSGNTIYF.

The chain employs TRBV6-5 and TRBJ1-2; a possible D gene is TRBD1 (5 bases). Trimming left V 0 bases short and J 2 bases short, with 10 bases between. The CDR3 sequence is 15 residues long. Germline assignment: CDR1 MNHEY and CDR2 SVGAGI. This CDR3 reads CASSYSTGANYGYTF. In DNA, the CDR3 is TGTGCCAGCAGTTACTCTACAGGAGCAAACTATGGCTACACCTTC.

This chain links TRBV5-4 with TRBJ1-1, with a possible D match to TRBD1 (5 bases). The CDR3 has 15 amino acids. The germline V gene encodes CDR1 SGHNT and CDR2 YYREEE (reference sequence). V was clipped by 0 bases and J by 3 bases, with 12 bases between them. CDR3 protein: CASSLGPRGYTEAFF. The CDR3 nucleotides read TGTGCCAGCAGCTTGGGGCCCCGGGGGTACACTGAAGCTTTCTTT. Full variable domain (outside the CDR3, taken from reference TRBV5-4 and TRBJ1-1): ETGVTQSPTHLIKTRGQQVTLRCSSQSGHNTVSWYQQALGQGPQFIFQYYREEENGRGNFPPRFSGLQFPNYSSELNVNALELDDSALYLCASSLGPRGYTEAFFGQGTRLTVV.

The chain recombines TRBV5-5 with TRBJ2-2, with D perhaps matching TRBD1 (6 bases). In germline, CDR1 is SGHKS, CDR2 YYEKEE (reference sequence). CDR3 length: 15 residues. Trimming removed 1 base from V and 5 bases from J, with 12 bases in between. This CDR3 reads CASSLNRAVTGELFF. CDR3 nucleotides: TGTGCCAGCAGCTTGAACAGGGCGGTGACCGGGGAGCTGTTTTTT.

This clone occurred once. The chain links TRBV5-4 to TRBJ1-1; tentative D call: TRBD1 (5 bases). Germline CDR1 is SGHNT and CDR2 is YYREEE (reference sequence). The germline V and J ends were trimmed by 4 bases and 0 bases, with 13 bases remaining between them. There are 15 residues in the CDR3. Here the CDR3 DNA reads TGTGCCAGCAGCCTGGGGCTAGGATTGAACACTGAAGCTTTCTTT. Its protein product is CASSLGLGLNTEAFF.

The chain has TRBV2 and TRBJ1-5; 10 positions match TRBD1. This CDR3 has 19 amino acids. V dropped 6 bases and J dropped 0; count of bases not matched to a gene: 14. The germline gives CDR1 SNHLY, CDR2 FYNNEI. CDR3 in amino acids: CASRAPGWTGGDSNQPQHF. In DNA form, the CDR3 reads TGTGCCAGCAGAGCGCCCGGATGGACAGGGGGGGATAGCAATCAGCCCCAGCATTTT.

The chain has TRBV14 and TRBJ2-5, with 7 bases that match TRBD1. The CDR3 loop spans 15 amino acids. Looked up from germline, CDR1 is SGHDN and CDR2 is FVKESK. The V segment lost 3 bases and the J segment 5 bases; nucleotides outside the gene matches: 9. The CDR3 DNA reads as TGTGCCAGCAGCCATAGACAGGGATTCGGTGAGACCCAGTACTTC. Translation gives CASSHRQGFGETQYF.

This chain connects TRBV27 to TRBJ2-7; D is ambiguous. V was pared by 2 bases and J by 0 bases, with 11 bases between. Germline CDR1 and CDR2: MNHEY and SMNVEV (reference sequence). The CDR3 spans 15 residues. CDR3 region: CASSLKPLSSYEQYF. DNA of the CDR3: TGTGCCAGCAGTTTAAAGCCCCTAAGCTCCTACGAGCAGTACTTC.

This chain connects TRBV7-9 to TRBJ2-7, with a tentative D call TRBD1 (6 bases). The CDR3 is made up of 16 amino acids. The V and J ends lost 9 bases and 7 bases respectively, with 28 bases between them. In germline, CDR1 is SEHNR, CDR2 FQNEAQ (reference sequence). The CDR3 spells CASNGEGDTFLREQYF. The CDR3 DNA follows: TGTGCCAGTAATGGTGAGGGGGACACCTTTCTGAGGGAGCAGTACTTC.

This clone was recorded a few times. The chain combines TRBV6-6 with TRBJ1-2, with unresolved D. This CDR3 is 14 amino acids long. Germline assignment: CDR1 MNHNY and CDR2 SVGAGI (reference sequence). Deletions cut 4 bases from V and 4 bases from J, with 13 bases between. In DNA form, the CDR3 reads TGTGCCAGCAGTTCCCCGCCCGGGATCTATGGCTACACCTTC. It encodes CASSSPPGIYGYTF.